The 25 T cell receptor beta chains listed next were all sequenced from one sample in a study of T cells expressing NK-cell markers. No DNA is given; TCRdb re-called the 5' RACE reads and lists each CDR3 protein once. In all, the sample yields 250,000 to 300,000 distinct CDR3 sequences. The sequenced sample consisted of blood T cells: a sorted CD56 or NKG2C T cell subset, CD4+ or CD8+ T cells, or bulk PBMC T cells (not recorded which). All receptors come from a woman aged 18-70 years in good health.

This chain links TRBV29-1 with TRBJ2-1. The CDR3 has 13 residues. The germline V gene encodes CDR1 SQVTM and CDR2 ANQGSEA. CDR3 protein: CSENTYSYNEQFF.

The chain links TRBV12-3 or TRBV12-4 to TRBJ1-1; without DNA, the TCRdb call of TRBD1 cannot be checked. The CDR3 loop spans 15 amino acids. CDR3 sequence: CASSLEARVNTEAFF.

Here the CDR3 reads CASSYSWTGQETQYF. The chain recombines TRBV6-5 with TRBJ2-5; TCRdb's D call of TRBD1 is untestable without DNA. Germline lookup yields CDR1 MNHEY and CDR2 SVGAGI. The CDR3 has 15 residues.

V usage is TRBV2 and J usage is TRBJ2-5. Germline V gene data show CDR1 as SNHLY and CDR2 as FYNNEI. The CDR3 runs 13 residues. CDR3 amino acids: CASRWTVQETQYF.

This chain uses TRBV4-2 with TRBJ2-2; TCRdb reports TRBD2, a call that lacks DNA to check it against. This CDR3 comprises 14 residues. The germline V gene encodes CDR1 LGHNA and CDR2 YNFKEQ. CDR3 sequence: CASSQVAGPGELFF.

This chain joins TRBV5-1 and TRBJ2-5; the D call of TRBD2 rests on TCRdb alone, since no DNA is present to check it. This CDR3 region has 15 residues. Germline V gives CDR1 SGHRS, CDR2 YFSETQ. CDR3 sequence: CASSATGLAEETQYF.

The J gene is TRBJ1-6, the V gene TRBV12-3 or TRBV12-4. The CDR3 spans 12 residues. The CDR3 protein is CASSTQNSPLHF.

The chain links TRBV20-1 to TRBJ1-1. The CDR3 runs 15 residues. Germline V gives CDR1 DFQATT, CDR2 SNEGSKA (reference sequence). The CDR3 reads CSALPHRRMNTEAFF.

The chain carries TRBV7-2 and TRBJ1-1. The CDR3 extends over 13 amino acids. Germline assignment: CDR1 SGHTA and CDR2 FQGNSA. The CDR3 here is CASTRSTNTEAFF.

The V call is TRBV20-1, the J call TRBJ2-1. CDR1 DFQATT and CDR2 SNEGSKA come from the germline V gene (reference sequence). The CDR3 has 13 residues. The CDR3 is CSVSVGSYNEQFF.

Here the CDR3 reads CATAPQLINTQYF. The chain links TRBV12-3 or TRBV12-4 to TRBJ2-3; absent DNA, TCRdb's TRBD2 call cannot be checked. CDR3 length: 13 amino acids.

This chain uses TRBV10-3 with TRBJ1-5; TCRdb's D call of TRBD1 is untestable without DNA. The germline V gene encodes CDR1 ENHRY and CDR2 SYGVKD. The CDR3 contains 15 residues. The CDR3 is CAISESEQGRQPQHF.

This chain links TRBV20-1 with TRBJ2-1; the D gene TCRdb calls, TRBD2, cannot be checked with no DNA. The CDR3 extends over 14 amino acids. The germline CDR1 and CDR2 sequences are DFQATT and SNEGSKA (reference sequence). The CDR3 loop reads CSASNLRELNEQFF.

The chain is built from TRBV20-1 and TRBJ2-3; TCRdb returns TRBD2, unconfirmable since there is no DNA. This CDR3 has 16 residues. CDR1 and CDR2 (germline): DFQATT, SNEGSKA (reference sequence). Here the CDR3 reads CSARAEGTSGFDTQYF.

The rearrangement joins TRBV7-2 to TRBJ2-2; TCRdb designates TRBD1, a call that cannot be tested without DNA. The CDR3 has 16 amino acids. From germline, CDR1 is SGHTA and CDR2 FQGNSA. The CDR3: CASSPRGQGASGELFF.

This rearrangement joins TRBV6-1 to TRBJ2-6; the D gene TCRdb calls, TRBD1, cannot be checked with no DNA. Germline V lookup: CDR1 MNHNS, CDR2 SASEGT. This CDR3 contains 17 residues. CDR3 region: CASRSGTSYSGANVLTF.

The chain employs TRBV20-1 and TRBJ1-5; TCRdb's D gene call, TRBD1, goes unchecked for lack of DNA. The CDR3 consists of 12 residues. CDR1 is DFQATT and CDR2 is SNEGSKA in the germline V gene (reference sequence). CDR3 amino acids: CSAGKGNQPQHF.

The chain combines TRBV3-1 with TRBJ1-2. The V gene's germline CDR1 is LGHDT and CDR2 YNNKEL (reference sequence). The CDR3 consists of 14 residues. CDR3 sequence: CASSRTVTNYGYTF.

V is TRBV12-5 and J is TRBJ1-1. Germline-derived CDR1 and CDR2 are LGHNT and FRNRAP. This CDR3 has 14 residues. The CDR3 spells CASGLDNMNTEAFF.

The rearrangement joins TRBV12-3 or TRBV12-4 to TRBJ2-5. The length of the CDR3 is 13 residues. The CDR3 spells CASSLFGQETQYF.

The chain combines TRBV12-3 or TRBV12-4 with TRBJ2-3; TCRdb indicates TRBD1, and absent DNA this call remains unverified. The CDR3 has 18 amino acids. CDR3 amino acids: CASRPGTGPFSSTDTQYF.

The rearrangement links TRBV18 to TRBJ1-1; no DNA is available, so the TRBD1 call from TCRdb remains unchecked. This CDR3 has 15 residues. CDR1 and CDR2 (germline): KGHSH, LQKENI. Here the CDR3 reads CASSPRAGKNTEAFF.

The gene calls are TRBV14 and TRBJ1-1. Germline V gene sequence: CDR1 SGHDN, CDR2 FVKESK. This CDR3 is built from 13 residues. CDR3 amino acids: CASSQDLNTEAFF.

This chain connects TRBV29-1 to TRBJ2-1; lacking DNA, the TRBD2 call made by TCRdb goes unchecked. CDR3 length: 15 residues. The germline CDR1 and CDR2 sequences are SQVTM and ANQGSEA. CDR3 protein: CSVVQTSGSGGEQFF.

J is TRBJ2-2 and V is TRBV11-2; TCRdb's D call of TRBD2 is untestable without DNA. The germline CDR1 and CDR2 sequences are SGHAT and FQNNGV. The CDR3 is made up of 21 amino acids. The CDR3 is CASSLHNPGLAGGENTGELFF.